This T cell receptor beta chain was identified in a study of blood T cell repertoires in COVID-19. Study summary: Whether acute or convalescent, the COVID-19 samples came from the United States, Italy and Spain. The analysed material was cDNA or gDNA that came from T cells, B-cell-depleted T cells, or PBMCs.

Germline V gene sequence: CDR1 LGHDT, CDR2 YNNKEL (reference sequence). Trimming removed 1 base from V and 0 bases from J, with 7 bases in between. The CDR3 runs to 15 residues. Original methodology: Nucleated cell counts were estimated from reference gene primer amplification. TCRdb's copy holds only in-frame clones and misses some; the assay was immunoSEQ multiplex PCR. The D gene and trimming were derived from the DNA, and the V and J assignments and clone size from that table. The sample lists just under 80,000 clones; around four fifths were seen once. The TCR was taken from a human donor in a cohort sampled during active COVID-19. What was sequenced was peripheral blood. J is TRBJ1-5 and V is TRBV3-1 (or the pseudogene TRBV3-2); D ambiguous. CDR3 protein: CASSQAGSSNQPQHF. In nucleotides, the CDR3 is TGTGCCAGCAGCCAAGCGGGTTCTAGCAATCAGCCCCAGCATTTT.